Listed below are T cell receptor beta chains from one sample, sequenced in a study of HIV-infected children after antiretroviral therapy interruption. TCRdb independently ran MiXCR on the 3' RACE reads; one entry per CDR3 protein. The table records about 89,000 distinct CDR3 sequences, about 6.9% of them present only once. Here the sequenced sample was CD45RA+ CD4+ T cells from PBMCs, pooled from several time points, taken from a donor given antiretroviral therapy, either interrupted or continuous. These receptors all come from a pool of human donors with HIV. CDR3s include the opening cysteine and the closing phenylalanine or tryptophan. The D gene is left open where the match is weak. Clone sizes are given selectively: once, few, many, or a class where the clone is expanded.

>TRBV5-1|-|-|TRBJ1-1
CASSYRADTEAFF
TGCGCCAGCAGCTACCGCGCAGACACTGAAGCTTTCTTT
>TRBV27|-|TRBD1|TRBJ2-1
CASSLAFPGTGSYEQFF
TGTGCCAGCAGTTTAGCGTTTCCCGGGACAGGGTCATATGAGCAGTTCTTC
>TRBV6-4|-|TRBD1|TRBJ2-7
CASRRTGVSYEQYF
TGTGCCAGCAGACGGACAGGGGTCTCCTACGAGCAGTACTTC
>TRBV2|many|TRBD2|TRBJ2-1
CASSTSGGIQFF
TGTGCCAGCAGTACGAGCGGGGGGATCCAGTTCTTC
>TRBV6-6|many|-|TRBJ2-4
CASSDVWDQNTLYF
TGTGCCAGCAGTGATGTCTGGGATCAAAACACCTTGTACTTT
>TRBV12-3/TRBV12-4|-|-|TRBJ2-7
CASTRQTTSYEQYF
TGTGCCAGCACAAGACAGACAACCTCCTACGAGCAGTACTTC
>TRBV4-1|few|TRBD1|TRBJ2-3
CASSRIGTGVLRGDTDTQYF
TGCGCCAGCAGCCGGATCGGGACAGGGGTACTGAGGGGGGACACAGATACGCAGTATTTT
>TRBV12-3/TRBV12-4|many|-|TRBJ1-2
CASSGQPEDYGYTF
TGTGCCAGCAGCGGACAGCCGGAGGACTATGGCTACACCTTC
>TRBV7-7|many|-|TRBJ2-5
CASSLAWGTQYF
TGTGCCAGCAGCTTAGCTTGGGGGACCCAGTACTTC
>TRBV5-1|few|TRBD1|TRBJ2-1
CASSGRTGDNEQFF
TGCGCCAGCAGCGGTCGGACAGGAGACAATGAGCAGTTCTTC
>TRBV18|many|TRBD1|TRBJ1-1
CASSPDRAEAFF
TGTGCCAGCTCACCCGACAGGGCTGAAGCTTTCTTT
>TRBV6-2/TRBV6-3|few|-|TRBJ1-1
CASSQPGPVGNTEAFF
TGTGCCAGCAGTCAGCCGGGGCCGGTGGGGAACACTGAAGCTTTCTTT